The TCR beta chain under discussion was sequenced for a study of blood T cell repertoires in COVID-19. On the study more broadly: T cells, B-cell-depleted T cells, or PBMCs provided the cDNA or gDNA that served as material.

Original methodology: Amplified reference gene primers provided the basis for estimating nucleated cell counts. Produced via immunoSEQ multiplex PCR; TCRdb's table is partial and in-frame only. Clonal size and the V and J genes are those of that table, whereas D and trimming came from the DNA. The repertoire consists of fewer than 350,000 clones, with over 80% occurring once and the leading ten covering approximately 9.9%. Seattle enrolled patients during active infection and tracked them longitudinally. This CDR3 is 18 amino acids long. Looked up from germline, CDR1 is KGHSH and CDR2 is LQKENI. Unmatched junction bases numbered 9, after V lost 0 bases and J lost 0 bases.

What was sequenced was peripheral blood. The clonotype originates from a man aged 25 to 40 with COVID-19, enrolled during active disease. The chain employs TRBV18 and TRBJ1-2, with TRBD1 identical over 8 bases. The DNA of the CDR3 is TGTGCCAGCTCACCACCGATAACAGGGGGACAACCTAACTATGGCTACACCTTC. This codes for CASSPPITGGQPNYGYTF. The variable domain in full, with the rest retrieved from reference TRBV18 and TRBJ1-2, is NAGVMQNPRHLVRRRGQEARLRCSPMKGHSHVYWYRQLPEEGLKFMVYLQKENIIDESGMPKERFSAEFPKEGPSILRIQQVVRGDSAAYFCASSPPITGGQPNYGYTFGSGTRLTVV.